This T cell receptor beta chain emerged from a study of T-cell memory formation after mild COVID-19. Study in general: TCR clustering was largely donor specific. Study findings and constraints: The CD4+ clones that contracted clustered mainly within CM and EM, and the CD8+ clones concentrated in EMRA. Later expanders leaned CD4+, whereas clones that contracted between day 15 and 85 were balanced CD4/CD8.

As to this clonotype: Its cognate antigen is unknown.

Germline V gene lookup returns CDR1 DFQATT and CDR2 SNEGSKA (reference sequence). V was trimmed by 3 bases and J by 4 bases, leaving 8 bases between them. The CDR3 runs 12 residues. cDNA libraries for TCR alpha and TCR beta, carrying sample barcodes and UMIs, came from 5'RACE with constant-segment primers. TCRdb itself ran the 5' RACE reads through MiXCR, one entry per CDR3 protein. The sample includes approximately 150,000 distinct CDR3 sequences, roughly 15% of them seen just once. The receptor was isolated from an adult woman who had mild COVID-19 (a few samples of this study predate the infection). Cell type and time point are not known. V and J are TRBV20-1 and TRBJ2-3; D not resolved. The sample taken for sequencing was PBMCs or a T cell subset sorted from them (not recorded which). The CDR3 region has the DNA TGCAGTGCTAGTTTGGCGGCAGATACGCAGTATTTT. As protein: CSASLAADTQYF.